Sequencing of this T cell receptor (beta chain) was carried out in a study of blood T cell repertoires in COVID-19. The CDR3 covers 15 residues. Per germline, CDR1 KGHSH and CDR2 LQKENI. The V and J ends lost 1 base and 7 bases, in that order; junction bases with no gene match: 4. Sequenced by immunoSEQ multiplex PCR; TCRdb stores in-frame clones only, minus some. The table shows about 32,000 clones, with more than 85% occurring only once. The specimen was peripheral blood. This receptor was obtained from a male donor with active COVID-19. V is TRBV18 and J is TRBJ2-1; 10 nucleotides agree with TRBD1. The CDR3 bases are TGTGCCAGCTCACCACGGGACAGGGGTTGGAATGAGCAGTTCTTC. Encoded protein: CASSPRDRGWNEQFF. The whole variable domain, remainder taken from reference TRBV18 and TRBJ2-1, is NAGVMQNPRHLVRRRGQEARLRCSPMKGHSHVYWYRQLPEEGLKFMVYLQKENIIDESGMPKERFSAEFPKEGPSILRIQQVVRGDSAAYFCASSPRDRGWNEQFFGPGTRLTVL.